This note documents a single T cell receptor (beta chain) sequence. Its antigen remains unidentified. Assay: immunoSEQ multiplex PCR; the TCRdb copy retains only in-frame clones and omits some. Seen here are about 70,000 clones, 86% observed once, and the top ten hold over 2.5%. The sample comes from a study of OX40 agonist ivuxolimab in advanced cancers. As for the study in general: Ivuxolimab is an agonistic anti-OX40 (CD134) antibody, and patients were treated with it. Of mixed ages from about 23 to 79 and averaging about 65 years, the group was more than 65% male.

Germline V gene sequence: CDR1 SGHRS, CDR2 YFSETQ. There are 15 residues in the CDR3. Losses at the gene ends were 1 base for V and 5 bases for J; bases not matched to a gene: 7. Study-wide results and caveats: Averaged across samples, CD8+ T cells carried more expanded clones than CD4+ did.

This sequence originates from an adult with an advanced solid tumor such as melanoma, head and neck, liver or kidney cancer. Material: CD4+ or CD8+ T cells sorted from blood, obtained in a trial of the OX40 agonist ivuxolimab. The V gene is TRBV5-1, the J gene TRBJ2-5; TRBD1 matches at 8 bases. The CDR3 nucleotides read TGCGCCAGCAGCTTGTCAGGGGGCGGGTCGGAGACCCAGTACTTC. Its translation: CASSLSGGGSETQYF.